This entry concerns a single T cell receptor (beta chain). Its antigen is not identified. The sample comes from a study of blood T cells in healthy people across ages. V shed 6 bases and J shed 10 bases, with 19 bases lying between them. The CDR3 runs 14 residues. The germline V gene has CDR1 MNHEY and CDR2 SVGAGI. The study drew donors from healthy Caucasian individuals in Russia aged about 6 to 95. Overall study findings and caveats: When set beside aged donors, long-lived donors presented more naive CD4+ cells and higher diversity.

Through a sample-barcoded 5' primer and a J-beta primer mix, a second PCR was run for 7 to 11 cycles. One entry per CDR3 protein results from TCRdb running MiXCR on the 5' RACE reads. The sample yields around 1,900,000 distinct CDR3 sequences, around 42% seen once. The receptor was derived from a human donor in good health. The chain combines TRBV6-5 with TRBJ2-1; a possible D gene is TRBD2 (6 bases). The specimen sequenced was blood. CDR3 loop: CASRTPGTRGEQFF. In nucleotides, the CDR3 is TGTGCCAGCAGGACTCCCGGGACTCGAGGGGAGCAGTTCTTC.